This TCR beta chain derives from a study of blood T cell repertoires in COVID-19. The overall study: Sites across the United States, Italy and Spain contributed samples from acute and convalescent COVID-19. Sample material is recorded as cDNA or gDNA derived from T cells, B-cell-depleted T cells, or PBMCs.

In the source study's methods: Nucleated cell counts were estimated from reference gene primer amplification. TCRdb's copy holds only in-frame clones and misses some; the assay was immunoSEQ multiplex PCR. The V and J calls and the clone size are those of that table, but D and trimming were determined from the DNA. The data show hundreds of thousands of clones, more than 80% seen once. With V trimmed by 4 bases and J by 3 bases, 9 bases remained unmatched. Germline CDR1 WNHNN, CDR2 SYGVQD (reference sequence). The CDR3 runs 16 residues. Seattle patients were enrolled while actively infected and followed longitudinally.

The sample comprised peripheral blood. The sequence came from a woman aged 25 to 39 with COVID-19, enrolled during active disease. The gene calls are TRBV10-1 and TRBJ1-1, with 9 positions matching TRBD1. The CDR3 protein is CASSVRTGGIHTEAFF. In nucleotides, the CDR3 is TGCGCCAGCAGTGTCCGAACAGGGGGCATTCACACTGAAGCTTTCTTT.